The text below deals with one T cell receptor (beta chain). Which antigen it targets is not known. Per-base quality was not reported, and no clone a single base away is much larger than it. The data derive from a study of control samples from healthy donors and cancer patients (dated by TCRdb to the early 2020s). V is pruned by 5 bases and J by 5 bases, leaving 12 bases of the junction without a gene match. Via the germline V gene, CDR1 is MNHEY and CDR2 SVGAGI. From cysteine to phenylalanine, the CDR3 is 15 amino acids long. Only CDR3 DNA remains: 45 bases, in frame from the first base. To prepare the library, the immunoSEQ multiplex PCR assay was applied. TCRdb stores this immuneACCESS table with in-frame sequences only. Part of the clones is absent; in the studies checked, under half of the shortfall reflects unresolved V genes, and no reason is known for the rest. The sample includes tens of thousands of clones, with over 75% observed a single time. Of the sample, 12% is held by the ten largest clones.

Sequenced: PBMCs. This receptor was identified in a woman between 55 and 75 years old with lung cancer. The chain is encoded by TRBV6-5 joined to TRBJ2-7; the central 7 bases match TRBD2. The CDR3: CASSPAGRSANEQYF. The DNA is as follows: TGTGCCAGCAGTCCAGCGGGGAGGTCCGCCAACGAGCAGTACTTC.